The present entry profiles one T cell receptor beta chain with its context. The data stem from a study of shared clonotypes between healthy human individuals. The assay was immunoSEQ multiplex PCR, and TCRdb's table has in-frame clones only and misses some. The sample lists roughly 1,600,000 clones; 98% were seen once. CDR1 and CDR2 (germline): GTSNPN, SVGIG (reference sequence). V was shortened by 0 bases and J by 7 bases, with 12 bases between the two germline ends. This CDR3 is built from 14 residues. This receptor was obtained from a man aged 25-45 years in good health. The rearrangement joins TRBV30 to TRBJ1-4; perhaps TRBD1 as D (5 bases). The sequencing input was naive CD4+ T cells sorted from blood. Subset denoted: CD45RA+ positively selected. The CDR3 loop reads CAWSVGRRGEKLFF. DNA of the CDR3: TGTGCCTGGAGTGTTGGGAGGAGGGGTGAAAAACTGTTTTTT. The full variable domain, in which reference TRBV30 and TRBJ1-4 provide the parts outside the CDR3, is SQTIHQWPATLVQPVGSPLSLECTVEGTSNPNLYWYRQAAGRGLQLLFYSVGIGQISSEVPQNLSASRPQDRQFILSSKKLLLSDSGFYLCAWSVGRRGEKLFFGSGTQLSVL.